This T cell receptor (beta chain) was sequenced for a study of blood T cell repertoires in COVID-19. Sequenced by immunoSEQ multiplex PCR; TCRdb stores in-frame clones only, minus some. Among 45,000 to 60,000 clones listed, around 80% were seen once. The ends lost 5 bases at V and 5 bases at J; junction bases unmatched: 12. The CDR3 length is 17 residues. Germline V CDR1 and CDR2: MNHNY, SVGAGI (reference sequence). The TCR was taken from a woman aged 45-65 years with acute COVID-19. The V gene is TRBV6-6, the J gene TRBJ2-5; TRBD2 matches at 12 bases. The sequencing input was PBMCs or T cells enriched from blood (not recorded which). The CDR3 DNA is TGTGCCAGCAGTCCCGGGACTAGCGGGCTGGGCGTTGAGACCCAGTACTTC. It translates to CASSPGTSGLGVETQYF.